This section outlines one TCR beta chain sequence together with its context. This sample stems from a study of blood T cell repertoires in COVID-19. Study details: The United States, Italy and Spain supplied acute and convalescent COVID-19 samples. Sample material is recorded as cDNA or gDNA derived from T cells, B-cell-depleted T cells, or PBMCs.

This CDR3 comprises 14 residues. The germline gives CDR1 LNHDA, CDR2 SQIVND (reference sequence). V shed 7 bases and J 7 bases; nucleotides not matched to a gene: 10. Original processing notes: Estimation of nucleated cell counts was performed using reference gene primer amplification. Libraries were prepared by immunoSEQ multiplex PCR; TCRdb keeps only in-frame clonotypes and omits some of them. V and J calls and clone size are copied from that table; D and trimming were computed from the DNA. This sample yields some 100,000 clones, of which over 80% are seen a single time; about 5.7% belongs to the top ten.

This clonotype originated in a man aged 50-60 years with active COVID-19. This rearrangement joins TRBV19 to TRBJ2-1; 7 nucleotides align to TRBD1. Sequenced: peripheral blood. Here the CDR3 DNA reads TGTGCCAGTATCGCTACAGGGGCAGGGAATGAGCAGTTCTTC. Translating it yields CASIATGAGNEQFF.